These 26 T cell receptor beta chains were sequenced from one sample in a study of blood T cells in healthy people across ages. Sample-barcoded 5' priming and a J-beta primer mix drove a second PCR of roughly 6 to 12 cycles. TCRdb re-analysed the 5' RACE reads in MiXCR, keeping a single row per CDR3 protein. The sample consists of fewer than 800,000 distinct CDR3 sequences, roughly 49% of them appearing once. Sequencing input: blood. The receptor set was obtained from a woman aged 55-69 years in good health.

The J gene is TRBJ1-2, the V gene TRBV29-1, with D hard to call. V dropped 4 bases and J dropped 1 base, with 7 bases sitting between them. CDR1 SQVTM and CDR2 ANQGSEA come from the germline V gene. This CDR3 is built from 12 residues. The CDR3 DNA reads TGCAGCGTTGTTTCCTATAACTATGGCTACACCTTC. Translated: CSVVSYNYGYTF.

The chain links TRBV13 to TRBJ2-1; D remains unclear. Germline V gives CDR1 PRHDT, CDR2 FYEKMQ (reference sequence). V dropped 5 bases and J dropped 9 bases, with 8 bases sitting between them. CDR3 size: 11 residues. The CDR3 region is CASSPIGEQFF. The CDR3 DNA reads as TGTGCCAGCAGCCCAATCGGTGAGCAGTTCTTC.

The chain couples TRBV9 to TRBJ1-2; D not resolved. This CDR3 spans 12 amino acids. Trimming cost V 0 bases and J 8 bases, with 8 bases left between them. The germline V gene has CDR1 SGDLS and CDR2 YYNGEE. The CDR3 sequence: CASSVAKGGYTF. The DNA of the CDR3 is TGTGCCAGCAGCGTAGCAAAGGGCGGCTACACCTTC.

This clonotype was seen more than once but under ten times. The chain employs TRBV10-3 and TRBJ1-5; no clear D. The CDR3 extends over 14 amino acids. With 11 bases removed from V and 3 bases from J, the gap between germline ends came to 17 bases. The germline gives CDR1 ENHRY, CDR2 SYGVKD. The CDR3 sequence is CASMVREPNQPQHF. The DNA of the CDR3 is TGTGCCTCCATGGTAAGGGAACCCAATCAGCCCCAGCATTTT.

V is TRBV28 and J is TRBJ1-2; D gene uncertain. The CDR3 is 13 residues long. CDR1 and CDR2 (germline): MDHEN, SYDVKM. The V gene lost 4 bases and the J gene lost 4 bases, with 10 bases spanning the gap. CDR3: CASSSFPVYGYTF. The CDR3 DNA reads TGTGCCAGCAGTTCTTTCCCCGTCTATGGCTACACCTTC.

The chain is built from TRBV4-3 and TRBJ1-5, with D possibly matching TRBD1 (5 bases). The CDR3 has 17 amino acids. V lost 0 bases to trimming and J lost 0 bases, with 12 bases between them. The germline CDR1 and CDR2 sequences are LGHNA and YSLEER. CDR3 amino acids: CASSQEWGGYSNQPQHF. Here the CDR3 DNA reads TGCGCCAGCAGCCAAGAATGGGGGGGTTATAGCAATCAGCCCCAGCATTTT.

A remark on this clonotype: A much larger clone lies one base from this, so it may be a read error. V gene TRBV5-5 combines with J gene TRBJ2-5; D ambiguous. The germline V and J ends were trimmed by 2 bases and 11 bases, with 10 bases remaining between them. The CDR3 has 11 residues. Looked up from germline, CDR1 is SGHKS and CDR2 is YYEKEE (reference sequence). CDR3 residues: CASSLISGQYF. CDR3 DNA sequence: TGTGCCAGCAGCTTAATCTCCGGGCAGTACTTC.

The genes are TRBV27 and TRBJ2-5; 10 bases are a match to TRBD2. Germline V gene lookup returns CDR1 MNHEY and CDR2 SMNVEV (reference sequence). The CDR3 is 18 amino acids. Trimming removed 2 bases from V and 2 bases from J; junction bases left unmatched: 11. The CDR3 DNA follows: TGTGCCAGCAGTTTAAATCTTTGGAGCGGGAGGGCGCAAGAGACCCAGTACTTC. Translating gives CASSLNLWSGRAQETQYF.

The rearrangement links TRBV28 to TRBJ2-1, with D possibly being TRBD2 (5 bases). Trimming shortened V by 4 bases and J by 14 bases, and 21 bases separated the two germline ends. This CDR3 spans 14 amino acids. Germline V lookup: CDR1 MDHEN, CDR2 SYDVKM. CDR3 region: CASSWQMTGLPEFF. DNA for the CDR3: TGTGCCAGCAGTTGGCAAATGACTGGACTCCCAGAGTTCTTC. Complete variable domain (other parts from reference TRBV28 and TRBJ2-1): DVKVTQSSRYLVKRTGEKVFLECVQDMDHENMFWYRQDPGLGLRLIYFSYDVKMKEKGDIPEGYSVSREKKERFSLILESASTNQTSMYLCASSWQMTGLPEFFGPGTRLTVL.

The gene calls are TRBV7-9 and TRBJ2-5; 9 positions match TRBD2. The J call may not be correct, given that the DNA end is closer to TRBJ2-7. There are 15 residues in the CDR3. Germline CDR1 is SEHNR and CDR2 is FQNEAQ (reference sequence). DNA of the CDR3: TGTGCCAGCACGCGAGGGGCGGGAGGGGAGCTCGAGCAGTACTTC. Amino acid sequence: CASTRGAGGELEQYF.

This clonotype has only a few counts. The genes are TRBV18 and TRBJ2-1; 9 positions agree with TRBD1. The germline V gene encodes CDR1 KGHSH and CDR2 LQKENI. This CDR3 has 16 amino acids. Trimming removed 2 bases from V and 4 bases from J; junction bases left unmatched: 6. The CDR3 spells CASSPTGGAVYNEQFF. The CDR3 DNA reads TGTGCCAGCTCACCAACAGGGGGCGCGGTATACAATGAGCAGTTCTTC. The full variable domain, completed using reference TRBV18 and TRBJ2-1, is NAGVMQNPRHLVRRRGQEARLRCSPMKGHSHVYWYRQLPEEGLKFMVYLQKENIIDESGMPKERFSAEFPKEGPSILRIQQVVRGDSAAYFCASSPTGGAVYNEQFFGPGTRLTVL.

CDR3 nucleotide sequence: TGTGCCAGCAGTTACAGACAGAGGGCATGGGGCTACACCTTC. It codes for CASSYRQRAWGYTF. The chain carries TRBV27 and TRBJ1-2; perhaps TRBD1 as D (5 bases). CDR3 length: 14 amino acids. V dropped 4 bases and J dropped 8 bases, with 17 bases sitting between them. CDR1 MNHEY and CDR2 SMNVEV come from the germline V gene (reference sequence).

In this sample, this clonotype turned up a few times. The CDR3: CASSTEPRVTQYF. In DNA form, the CDR3 reads TGTGCCAGCAGTACAGAACCCCGCGTGACCCAGTACTTC. The chain employs TRBV25-1 and TRBJ2-5; D gene uncertain. The germline CDR1 and CDR2 sequences are MGHDK and SYGVNS. The CDR3 totals 13 residues. V was pared by 5 bases and J by 7 bases, with 14 bases between.

The chain has TRBV9 and TRBJ2-1; D may be TRBD2 (5 bases). V was cut by 3 bases and J by 12 bases, with 10 bases left in between. The germline gives CDR1 SGDLS, CDR2 YYNGEE. CDR3 length equals 11 residues. CDR3 amino acids: CASSDRGGQFF. For the CDR3, the DNA is TGTGCCAGCAGCGACCGAGGAGGGCAGTTCTTC.

This clonotype was seen a handful of times. The chain uses TRBV6-2 or TRBV6-3 and TRBJ2-7, with D unclear. Trimming took off 4 bases at V and 2 bases at J, with 9 bases between the two ends. The CDR3 covers 13 residues. From germline, CDR1 is MNHEY and CDR2 SVGEGT. CDR3 sequence reads: CASSFAGTYEQYF. The CDR3 DNA reads as TGTGCCAGCAGTTTTGCAGGCACCTACGAGCAGTACTTC.

This clonotype came up a few times. A much larger clone is a single base away; this may be a read error. The rearrangement joins TRBV6-2 or TRBV6-3 to TRBJ2-5; D is unresolved. Germline CDR1 reads MNHEY; CDR2 reads SVGEGT. V lost 6 bases, J lost 0 bases, and 2 bases lay in between. The CDR3 consists of 11 residues. Here the CDR3 reads CASRYQETQYF. CDR3 nucleotides: TGTGCCAGCAGGTACCAAGAGACCCAGTACTTC.

The chain is built from TRBV28 and TRBJ2-1, with D perhaps TRBD1 or TRBD2 (5 bases each). V lost 6 bases and J 0 bases, leaving 15 bases between the germline ends. The length of the CDR3 is 16 residues. Germline CDR1 is MDHEN and CDR2 is SYDVKM. The CDR3 spells CASRSGTKSSYNEQFF. The CDR3 coding sequence is TGTGCCAGCAGGTCCGGGACGAAGAGCTCCTACAATGAGCAGTTCTTC.

The chain carries TRBV2 and TRBJ2-2; TRBD1 matches 10 bases. This CDR3 comprises 16 residues. V dropped 3 bases and J dropped 4; count of bases not matched to a gene: 5. Germline V gene sequence: CDR1 SNHLY, CDR2 FYNNEI. This CDR3 reads CASSDETGGVTGELFF. The DNA of the CDR3 is TGTGCCAGCAGTGACGAGACAGGGGGCGTCACCGGGGAGCTGTTTTTT.

For this clonotype: One end of the junction fails to match germline, which may point to a read error. The chain combines TRBV29-1 with TRBJ2-1, with a possible D match to TRBD1 (5 bases). The germline gives CDR1 SQVTM, CDR2 ANQGSEA. The CDR3 has 11 residues. The CDR3 DNA reads TGCAGCGTCTTTAGGGGCAATGAGGAGTTCTTC. It specifies CSVFRGNEEFF.

The rearrangement links TRBV20-1 to TRBJ2-7, with 10 bases identical to TRBD2. Germline CDR1 DFQATT, CDR2 SNEGSKA (reference sequence). V lost 4 bases, J lost 3 bases, and 3 bases stayed unmatched. This CDR3 comprises 13 residues. Written as DNA, the CDR3 is TGCAGTGCTAAAACTAGCGGGATCTACGAGCAGTACTTC. This sequence encodes CSAKTSGIYEQYF.

A few counts support this clonotype. The J gene is TRBJ2-2, the V gene TRBV5-1, with 10 positions matching TRBD1. The CDR3 is 16 amino acids. The V gene end was trimmed by 4 bases and the J gene end by 3 bases; junction bases not matched to a gene: 6. Germline V gene sequence: CDR1 SGHRS, CDR2 YFSETQ. Here the CDR3 reads CASSPGTGVDTGELFF. CDR3 nucleotides: TGCGCCAGCAGCCCAGGGACAGGGGTTGACACCGGGGAGCTGTTTTTT.

J is TRBJ2-7 and V is TRBV29-1; a possible D gene is TRBD2 (6 bases). TRBJ2-5 matches the DNA end more closely, so the J call is doubtful. The CDR3 spans 12 residues. The germline CDR1 and CDR2 sequences are SQVTM and ANQGSEA. CDR3 sequence reads: CSVETGGETQYF. In DNA form, the CDR3 reads TGCAGCGTTGAAACCGGGGGAGAGACCCAGTACTTC.

This clonotype has more than one count but fewer than ten. The genes are TRBV7-2 and TRBJ2-4; D gene unclear. The J call may be faulty, since TRBJ2-7 better matches the DNA end. The germline gives CDR1 SGHTA, CDR2 FQGNSA. This CDR3 has 14 residues. The CDR3 DNA reads as TGTGCCAGCAGCTTAGAACGCCAAATGTACGAGCAGTACTTC. Translation gives CASSLERQMYEQYF.

This clonotype came up once. A much larger clone differs from this one at a single base, so this may be a read error. J is TRBJ2-1 and V is TRBV7-2, with D perhaps assigned TRBD1 or TRBD2 (5 bases each). V was cut by 4 bases and J by 1 base, with 8 bases left in between. CDR3 size: 14 residues. Germline CDR1 is SGHTA and CDR2 is FQGNSA. CDR3 in DNA: TGTGCCAGCAGCTGTGGGGGATCCTACAATGAGCAGTTCTTC. Translation gives CASSCGGSYNEQFF.

This clonotype was recorded a few times. The rearrangement links TRBV27 to TRBJ2-1; D call uncertain. From germline, CDR1 is MNHEY and CDR2 SMNVEV (reference sequence). This CDR3 contains 16 residues. Trimming left V 2 bases short and J 3 bases short, with 14 bases between. The CDR3 DNA reads TGTGCCAGCAGTTTAACCGGGCGGTCCCTCTACAATGAGCAGTTCTTC. Translated, it gives CASSLTGRSLYNEQFF.

Here the CDR3 reads CASSHRDRGRNEQFF. The DNA of the CDR3 is TGTGCCAGCAGTCACCGGGACAGGGGGCGAAATGAGCAGTTCTTC. The genes are TRBV6-6 and TRBJ2-1; the match to TRBD1 covers 12 bases. CDR3 length: 15 residues. Per the germline V gene, CDR1 is MNHNY and CDR2 is SVGAGI (reference sequence). The trim removed 5 bases at V and 7 bases at J, leaving 6 bases unmatched.